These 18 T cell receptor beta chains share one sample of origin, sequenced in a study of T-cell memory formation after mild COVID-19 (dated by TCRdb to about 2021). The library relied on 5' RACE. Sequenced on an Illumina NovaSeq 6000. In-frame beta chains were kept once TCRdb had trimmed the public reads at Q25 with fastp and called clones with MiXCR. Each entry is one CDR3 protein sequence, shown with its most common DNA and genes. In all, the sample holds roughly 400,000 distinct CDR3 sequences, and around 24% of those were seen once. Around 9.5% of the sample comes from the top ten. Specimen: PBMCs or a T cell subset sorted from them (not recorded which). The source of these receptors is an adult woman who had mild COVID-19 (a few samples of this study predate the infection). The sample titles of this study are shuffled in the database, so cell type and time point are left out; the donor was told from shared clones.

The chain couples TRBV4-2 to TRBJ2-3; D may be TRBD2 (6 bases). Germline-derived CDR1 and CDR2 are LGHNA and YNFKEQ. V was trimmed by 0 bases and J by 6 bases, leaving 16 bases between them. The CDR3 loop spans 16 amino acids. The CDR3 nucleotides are TGTGCCAGCAGCCAAGATAGAGGGCAGCGGGCGGATACGCAGTATTTT. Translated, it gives CASSQDRGQRADTQYF.

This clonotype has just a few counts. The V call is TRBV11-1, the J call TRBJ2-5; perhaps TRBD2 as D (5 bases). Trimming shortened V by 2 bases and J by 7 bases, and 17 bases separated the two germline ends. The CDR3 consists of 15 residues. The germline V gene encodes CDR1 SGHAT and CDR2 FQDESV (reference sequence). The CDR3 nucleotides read TGTGCCAGCAGCTTAATTGGACTGGGTTATGGGACCCAGTACTTC. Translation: CASSLIGLGYGTQYF.

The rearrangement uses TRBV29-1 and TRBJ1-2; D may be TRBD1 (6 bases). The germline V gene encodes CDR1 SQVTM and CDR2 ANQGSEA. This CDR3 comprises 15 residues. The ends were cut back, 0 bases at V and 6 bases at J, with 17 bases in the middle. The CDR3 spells CSVEDFSGQTNGYTF. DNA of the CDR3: TGCAGCGTTGAAGACTTTTCCGGACAGACGAATGGCTACACCTTC.

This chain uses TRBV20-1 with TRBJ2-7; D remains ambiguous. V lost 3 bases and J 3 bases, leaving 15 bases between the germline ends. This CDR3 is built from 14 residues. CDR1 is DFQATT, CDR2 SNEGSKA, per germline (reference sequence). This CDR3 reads CSASRSGTGYEQYF. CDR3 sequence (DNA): TGCAGTGCTAGCAGGTCAGGAACGGGCTACGAGCAGTACTTC.

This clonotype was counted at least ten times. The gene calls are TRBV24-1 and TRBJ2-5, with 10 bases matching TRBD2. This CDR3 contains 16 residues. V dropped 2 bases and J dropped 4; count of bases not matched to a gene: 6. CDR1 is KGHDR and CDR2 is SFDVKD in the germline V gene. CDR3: CATSDYRAGGPETQYF. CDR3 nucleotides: TGTGCCACCAGTGATTATCGAGCGGGAGGGCCAGAGACCCAGTACTTC.

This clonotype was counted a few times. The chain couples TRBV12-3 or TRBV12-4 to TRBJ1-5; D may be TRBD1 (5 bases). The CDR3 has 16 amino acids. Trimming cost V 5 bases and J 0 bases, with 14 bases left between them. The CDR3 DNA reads TGTGCCAGCAGTCACTCCTCAGGGACTAGCAATCAGCCCCAGCATTTT. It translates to CASSHSSGTSNQPQHF.

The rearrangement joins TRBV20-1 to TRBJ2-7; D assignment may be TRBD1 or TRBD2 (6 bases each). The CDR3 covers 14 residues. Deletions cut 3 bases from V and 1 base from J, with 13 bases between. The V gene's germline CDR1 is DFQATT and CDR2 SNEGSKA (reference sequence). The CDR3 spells CSASGRGLSYEQYF. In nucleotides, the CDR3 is TGCAGTGCTAGTGGCAGGGGACTTTCCTACGAGCAGTACTTC.

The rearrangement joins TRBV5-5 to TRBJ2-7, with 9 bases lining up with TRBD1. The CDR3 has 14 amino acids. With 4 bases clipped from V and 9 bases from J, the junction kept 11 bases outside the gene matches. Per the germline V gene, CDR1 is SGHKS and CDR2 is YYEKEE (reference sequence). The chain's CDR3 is CASSKDRGSLGQYF. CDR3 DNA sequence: TGTGCCAGCAGCAAGGACAGGGGCAGCTTGGGGCAGTACTTC.

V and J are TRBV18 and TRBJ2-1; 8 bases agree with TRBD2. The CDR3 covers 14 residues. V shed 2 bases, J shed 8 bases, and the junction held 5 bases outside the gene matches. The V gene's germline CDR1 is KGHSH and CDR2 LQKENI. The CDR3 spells CASSPSAGAHEQFF. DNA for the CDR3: TGTGCCAGCTCACCATCAGCGGGGGCCCATGAGCAGTTCTTC.

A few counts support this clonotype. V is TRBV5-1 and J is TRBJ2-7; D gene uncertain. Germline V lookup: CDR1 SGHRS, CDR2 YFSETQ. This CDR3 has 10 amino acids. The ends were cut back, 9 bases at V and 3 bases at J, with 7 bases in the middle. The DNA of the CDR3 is TGCGCCAAGGGATACTACGAGCAGTACTTC. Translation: CAKGYYEQYF.

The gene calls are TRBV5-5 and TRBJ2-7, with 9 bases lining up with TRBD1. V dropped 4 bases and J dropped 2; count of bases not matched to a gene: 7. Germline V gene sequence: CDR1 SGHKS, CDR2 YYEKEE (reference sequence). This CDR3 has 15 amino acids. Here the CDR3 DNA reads TGTGCCAGCAGCCTCGGACAGGGGCTGACCTACGAGCAGTACTTC. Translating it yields CASSLGQGLTYEQYF.

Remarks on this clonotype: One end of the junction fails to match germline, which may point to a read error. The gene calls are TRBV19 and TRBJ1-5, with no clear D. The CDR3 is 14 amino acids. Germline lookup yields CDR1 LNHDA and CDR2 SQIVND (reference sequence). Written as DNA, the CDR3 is TGTGCCAGTACCCTGGAGGGTTTAAATCAGCCCCAGCGTTTT. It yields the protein CASTLEGLNQPQRF.

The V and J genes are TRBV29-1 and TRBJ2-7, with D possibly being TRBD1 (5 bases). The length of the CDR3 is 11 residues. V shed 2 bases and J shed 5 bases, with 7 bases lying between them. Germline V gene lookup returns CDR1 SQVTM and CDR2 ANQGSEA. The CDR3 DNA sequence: TGCAGCGTTGAATGGGGCAACGAGCAGTACTTC. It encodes CSVEWGNEQYF.

The CDR3 DNA is TGCGCCAGCAGCCAAGGGGCAGGGGGCCCCAACTATGGCTACACCTTC. It specifies CASSQGAGGPNYGYTF. J is TRBJ1-2 and V is TRBV4-1; 8 bases align to TRBD1. Germline V gene sequence: CDR1 MGHRA, CDR2 YSYEKL. J was trimmed by 2 bases and V by 1 base; bases with no gene match: 6. This CDR3 spans 16 amino acids.

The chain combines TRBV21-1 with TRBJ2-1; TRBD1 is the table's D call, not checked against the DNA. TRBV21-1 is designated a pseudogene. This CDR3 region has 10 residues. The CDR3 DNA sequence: TGTGCCAGCAGCGGGCAGGGGGGGTTCTTC. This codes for CASSGQGGFF.

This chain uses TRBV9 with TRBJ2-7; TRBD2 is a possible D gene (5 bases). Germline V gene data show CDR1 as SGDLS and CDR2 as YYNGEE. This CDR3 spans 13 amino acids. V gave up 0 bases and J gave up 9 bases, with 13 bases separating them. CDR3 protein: CASSVAGGDAQYF. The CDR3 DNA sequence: TGTGCCAGCAGCGTAGCTGGAGGCGACGCGCAGTACTTC.

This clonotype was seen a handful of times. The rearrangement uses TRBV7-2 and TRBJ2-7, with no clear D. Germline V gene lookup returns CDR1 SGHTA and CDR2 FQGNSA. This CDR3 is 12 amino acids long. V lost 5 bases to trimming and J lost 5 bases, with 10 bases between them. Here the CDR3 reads CASSQTGDEQYF. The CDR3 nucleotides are TGTGCCAGCAGCCAGACTGGGGACGAGCAGTACTTC.

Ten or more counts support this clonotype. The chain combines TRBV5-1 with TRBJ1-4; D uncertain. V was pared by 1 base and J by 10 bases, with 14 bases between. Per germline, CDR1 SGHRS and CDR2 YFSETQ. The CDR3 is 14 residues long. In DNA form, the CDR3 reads TGCGCCAGCAGCTTGAACATTGCAGGTGGAAAACTGTTTTTT. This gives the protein CASSLNIAGGKLFF.